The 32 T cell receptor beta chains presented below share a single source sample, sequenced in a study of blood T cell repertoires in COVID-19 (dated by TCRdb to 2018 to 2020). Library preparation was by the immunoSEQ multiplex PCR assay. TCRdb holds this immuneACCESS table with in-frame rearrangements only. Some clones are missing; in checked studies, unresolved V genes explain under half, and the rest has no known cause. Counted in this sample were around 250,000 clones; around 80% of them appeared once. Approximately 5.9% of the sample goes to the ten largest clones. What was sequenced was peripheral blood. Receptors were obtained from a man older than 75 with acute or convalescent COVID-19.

The CDR3 reads CASSQSPGQGWGTQYF. The CDR3 region has the DNA TGCGCCAGCAGCCAAAGCCCGGGACAGGGGTGGGGGACCCAGTACTTC. The V gene is TRBV5-1, the J gene TRBJ2-5, with 10 positions matching TRBD1. Trimming at V came to 4 bases and at J to 7 bases, leaving 13 bases not matched to a gene. The CDR3 has 16 amino acids. Germline CDR1 SGHRS, CDR2 YFSETQ.

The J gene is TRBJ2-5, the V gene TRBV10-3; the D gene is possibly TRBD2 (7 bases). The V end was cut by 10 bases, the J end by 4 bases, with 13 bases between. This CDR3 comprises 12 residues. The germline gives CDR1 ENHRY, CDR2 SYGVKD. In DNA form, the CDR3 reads TGTGCCACTCGGGGGGCTGGAGAGACCCAGTACTTC. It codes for CATRGAGETQYF.

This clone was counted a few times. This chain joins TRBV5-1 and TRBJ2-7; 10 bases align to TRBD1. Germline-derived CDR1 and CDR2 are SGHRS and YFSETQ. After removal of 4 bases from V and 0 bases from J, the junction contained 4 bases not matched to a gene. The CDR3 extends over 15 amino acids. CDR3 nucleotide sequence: TGCGCCAGCAGCCCGGGACAGGGGAGCTCCTACGAGCAGTACTTC. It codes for CASSPGQGSSYEQYF.

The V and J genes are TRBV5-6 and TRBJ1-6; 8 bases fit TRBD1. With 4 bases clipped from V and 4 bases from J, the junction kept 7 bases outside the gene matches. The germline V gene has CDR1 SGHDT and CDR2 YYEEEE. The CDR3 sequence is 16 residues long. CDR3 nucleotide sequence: TGTGCCAGCAGCGATACAGGGGGGACTTATAATTCACCCCTCCACTTT. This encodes CASSDTGGTYNSPLHF.

CDR3 nucleotide sequence: TGTGCCAGCTCACCCGGACTTGGGGGGACTGAAGCTTTCTTT. It translates to CASSPGLGGTEAFF. The chain has TRBV18 and TRBJ1-1, with a weak D call TRBD1 (5 bases). Per germline, CDR1 KGHSH and CDR2 LQKENI. Trimming cost V 3 bases and J 5 bases, with 13 bases left between them. This CDR3 contains 14 residues.

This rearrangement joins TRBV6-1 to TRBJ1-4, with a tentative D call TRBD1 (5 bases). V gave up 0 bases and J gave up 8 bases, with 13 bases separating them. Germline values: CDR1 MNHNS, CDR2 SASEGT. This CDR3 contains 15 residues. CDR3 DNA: TGTGCCAGCAGTGAAGCGAACCCAGGGCACGAAAAACTGTTTTTT. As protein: CASSEANPGHEKLFF.

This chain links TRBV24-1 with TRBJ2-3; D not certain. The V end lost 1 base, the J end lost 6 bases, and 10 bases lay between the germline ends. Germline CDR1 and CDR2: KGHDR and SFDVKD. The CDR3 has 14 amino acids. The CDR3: CATSDFATSDTQYF. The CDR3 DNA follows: TGTGCCACCAGTGATTTCGCGACTTCGGATACGCAGTATTTT.

In nucleotides, the CDR3 is TGTGCCAGCAGCCCCCGGCAAGAGACCCAGTACTTC. It yields the protein CASSPRQETQYF. This rearrangement joins TRBV7-9 to TRBJ2-5; D ambiguous. Germline CDR1 reads SEHNR; CDR2 reads FQNEAQ (reference sequence). V lost 5 bases and J lost 2, with 6 bases in between. This CDR3 has 12 residues.

The CDR3 coding sequence is TGTGCCAGCAGCTTGGGACTTTCCTCCTACGAGCAGTACTTC. The encoded protein is CASSLGLSSYEQYF. This rearrangement joins TRBV5-8 to TRBJ2-7; no definite D call. Germline loops: CDR1 SGHTS, CDR2 YDEGEE. The CDR3 runs 14 residues. Trimming removed 0 bases at V and 0 bases at J, with 7 bases between.

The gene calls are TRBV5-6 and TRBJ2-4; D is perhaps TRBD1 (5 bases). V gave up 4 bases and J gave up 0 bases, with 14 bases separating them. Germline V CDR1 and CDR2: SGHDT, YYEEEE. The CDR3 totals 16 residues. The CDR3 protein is CASSLQASLAKNIQYF. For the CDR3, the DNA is TGTGCCAGCAGCCTACAGGCGTCTCTAGCCAAAAACATTCAGTACTTC.

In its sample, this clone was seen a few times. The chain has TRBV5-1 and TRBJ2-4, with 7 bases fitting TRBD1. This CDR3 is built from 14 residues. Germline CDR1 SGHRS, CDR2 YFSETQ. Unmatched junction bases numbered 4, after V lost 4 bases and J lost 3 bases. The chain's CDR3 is CASSTQGDKNIQYF. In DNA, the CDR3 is TGCGCCAGCAGCACCCAGGGGGACAAAAACATTCAGTACTTC.

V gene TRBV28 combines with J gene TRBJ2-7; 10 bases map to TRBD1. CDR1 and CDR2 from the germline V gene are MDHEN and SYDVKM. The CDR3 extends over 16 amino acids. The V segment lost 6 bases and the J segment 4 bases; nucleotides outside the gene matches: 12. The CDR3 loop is CASRSSGTGALYEQYF. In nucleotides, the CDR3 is TGTGCCAGCAGATCCTCCGGGACAGGGGCTCTGTACGAGCAGTACTTC.

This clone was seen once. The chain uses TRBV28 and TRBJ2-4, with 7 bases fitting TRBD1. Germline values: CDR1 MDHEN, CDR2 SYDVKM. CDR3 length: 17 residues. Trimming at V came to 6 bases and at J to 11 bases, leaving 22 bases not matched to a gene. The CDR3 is CASRPAPGTEEGSVQYF. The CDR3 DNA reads TGTGCCAGCAGACCCGCCCCCGGGACAGAGGAAGGTAGCGTTCAGTACTTC.

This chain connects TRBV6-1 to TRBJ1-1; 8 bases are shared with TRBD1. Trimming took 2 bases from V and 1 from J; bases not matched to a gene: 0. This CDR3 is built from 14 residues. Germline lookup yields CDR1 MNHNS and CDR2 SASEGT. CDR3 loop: CASSETGGNTEAFF. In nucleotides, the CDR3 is TGTGCCAGCAGTGAAACAGGGGGGAACACTGAAGCTTTCTTT.

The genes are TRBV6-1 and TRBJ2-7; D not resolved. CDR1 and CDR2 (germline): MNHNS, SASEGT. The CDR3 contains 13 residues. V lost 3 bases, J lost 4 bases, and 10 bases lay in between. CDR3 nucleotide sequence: TGTGCCAGCAGTGAGTCTCCGCGGTACGAGCAGTACTTC. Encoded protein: CASSESPRYEQYF.

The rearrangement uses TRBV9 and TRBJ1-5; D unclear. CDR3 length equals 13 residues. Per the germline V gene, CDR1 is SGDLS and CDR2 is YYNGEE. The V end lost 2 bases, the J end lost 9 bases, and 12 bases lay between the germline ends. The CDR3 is CASSVGGPRPQHF. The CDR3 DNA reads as TGTGCCAGCAGCGTTGGTGGGCCCCGGCCCCAGCATTTT.

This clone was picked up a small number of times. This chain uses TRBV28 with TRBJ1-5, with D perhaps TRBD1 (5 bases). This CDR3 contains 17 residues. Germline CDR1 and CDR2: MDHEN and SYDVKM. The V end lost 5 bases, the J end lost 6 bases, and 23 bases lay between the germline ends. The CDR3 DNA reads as TGTGCCAGCAGTCCGAGTACAATCAGGGTCCTCGGTCAGCCCCAGCATTTT. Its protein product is CASSPSTIRVLGQPQHF.

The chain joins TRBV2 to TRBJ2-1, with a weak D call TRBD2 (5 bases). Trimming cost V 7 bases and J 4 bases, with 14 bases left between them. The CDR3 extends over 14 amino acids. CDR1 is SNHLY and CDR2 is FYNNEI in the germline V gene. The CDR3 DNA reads TGTGCCAGCAAATTGGTTGCGGGTTACAATGAGCAGTTCTTC. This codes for CASKLVAGYNEQFF.

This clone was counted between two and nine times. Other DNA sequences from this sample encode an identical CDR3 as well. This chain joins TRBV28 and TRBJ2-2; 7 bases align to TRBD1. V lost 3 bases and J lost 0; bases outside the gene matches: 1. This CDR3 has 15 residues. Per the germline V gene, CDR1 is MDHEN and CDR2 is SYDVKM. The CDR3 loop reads CASSFGTANTGELFF. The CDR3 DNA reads TGTGCCAGCAGTTTTGGGACAGCGAACACCGGGGAGCTGTTTTTT.

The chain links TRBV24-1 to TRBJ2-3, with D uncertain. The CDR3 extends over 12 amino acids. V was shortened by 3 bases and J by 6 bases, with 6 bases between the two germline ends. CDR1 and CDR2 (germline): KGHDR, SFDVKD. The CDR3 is CATSDTFDTQYF. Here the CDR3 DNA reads TGTGCCACCAGTGATACATTCGATACGCAGTATTTT.

The CDR3 loop reads CASSPQRTSGRDEQFF. DNA of the CDR3: TGTGCCAGTAGTCCCCAACGGACTAGCGGGAGGGATGAGCAGTTCTTC. The V and J genes are TRBV19 and TRBJ2-1, with 15 bases fitting TRBD2. The CDR3 spans 16 residues. V lost 5 bases and J lost 8; bases outside the gene matches: 7. The V gene's germline CDR1 is LNHDA and CDR2 SQIVND (reference sequence).

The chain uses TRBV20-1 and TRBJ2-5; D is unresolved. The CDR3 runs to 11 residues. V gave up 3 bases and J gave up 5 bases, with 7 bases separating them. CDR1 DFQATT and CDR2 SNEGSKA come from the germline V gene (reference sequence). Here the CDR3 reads CSASSAETQYF. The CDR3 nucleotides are TGCAGTGCTAGTTCTGCGGAGACCCAGTACTTC.

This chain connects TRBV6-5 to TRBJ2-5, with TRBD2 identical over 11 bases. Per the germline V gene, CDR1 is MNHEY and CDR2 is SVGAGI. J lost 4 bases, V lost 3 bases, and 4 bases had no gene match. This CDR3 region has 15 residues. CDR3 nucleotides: TGTGCCAGCAGTTATCTAGCGGGAGGCGGAGAGACCCAGTACTTC. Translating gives CASSYLAGGGETQYF.

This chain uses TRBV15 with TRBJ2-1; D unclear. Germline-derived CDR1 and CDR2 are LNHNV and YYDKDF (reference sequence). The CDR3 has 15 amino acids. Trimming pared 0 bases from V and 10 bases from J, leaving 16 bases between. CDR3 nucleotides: TGTGCCACCAGCAGAGATTTTGTTACTATGTCCGAGCAGTTCTTC. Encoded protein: CATSRDFVTMSEQFF.

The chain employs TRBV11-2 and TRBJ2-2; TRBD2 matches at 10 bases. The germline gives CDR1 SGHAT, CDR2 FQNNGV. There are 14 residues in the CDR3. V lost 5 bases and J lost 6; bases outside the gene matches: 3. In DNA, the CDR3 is TGTGCCAGCAGCAGCGGGAGGGTGGCCGGGGAGCTGTTTTTT. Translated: CASSSGRVAGELFF.

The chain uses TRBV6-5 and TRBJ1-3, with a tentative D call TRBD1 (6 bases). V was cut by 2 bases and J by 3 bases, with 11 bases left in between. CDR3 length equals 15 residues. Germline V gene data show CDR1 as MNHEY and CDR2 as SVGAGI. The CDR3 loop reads CASSYRSGDGNTIYF. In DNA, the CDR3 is TGTGCCAGCAGTTACCGCTCAGGGGATGGAAACACCATATATTTT.

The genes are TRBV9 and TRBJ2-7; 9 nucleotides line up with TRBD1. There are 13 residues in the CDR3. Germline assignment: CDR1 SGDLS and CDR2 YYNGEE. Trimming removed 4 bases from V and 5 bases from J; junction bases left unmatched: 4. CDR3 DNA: TGTGCCAGCAGCTTCCGGACAGGGGACGAGCAGTACTTC. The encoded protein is CASSFRTGDEQYF.

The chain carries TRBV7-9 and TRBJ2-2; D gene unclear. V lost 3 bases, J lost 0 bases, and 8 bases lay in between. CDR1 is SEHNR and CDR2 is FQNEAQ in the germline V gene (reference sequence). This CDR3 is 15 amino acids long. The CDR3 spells CASSLGRPNTGELFF. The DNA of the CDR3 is TGTGCCAGCAGCTTGGGCAGGCCGAACACCGGGGAGCTGTTTTTT.

The CDR3 spells CASSPGPRGGQFF. The CDR3 nucleotides read TGTGCCAGCAGCCCCGGACCGCGGGGCGGGCAGTTCTTC. The V and J genes are TRBV11-2 and TRBJ2-1; weak D call: TRBD2 (6 bases). CDR1 SGHAT and CDR2 FQNNGV come from the germline V gene. CDR3 length equals 13 residues. V was clipped by 5 bases and J by 12 bases, with 17 bases between them.

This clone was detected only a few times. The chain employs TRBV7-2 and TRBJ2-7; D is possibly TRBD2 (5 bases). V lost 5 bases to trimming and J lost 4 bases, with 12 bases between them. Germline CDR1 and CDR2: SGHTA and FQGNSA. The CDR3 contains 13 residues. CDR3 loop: CASSPTRVYEQYF. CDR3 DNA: TGTGCCAGCAGCCCCACGCGGGTTTACGAGCAGTACTTC.

The CDR3 DNA is TGTGCCAGGCGCCGGCCGCGGACAAGCTCGGATACGCAGTATTTT. Its protein is CARRRPRTSSDTQYF. The rearrangement joins TRBV5-6 to TRBJ2-3; possible D gene TRBD1, 5 bases. V was pared by 8 bases and J by 6 bases, with 22 bases between. From germline, CDR1 is SGHDT and CDR2 YYEEEE. The CDR3 has 15 amino acids. The full variable domain, completed using reference TRBV5-6 and TRBJ2-3, is DAGVTQSPTHLIKTRGQQVTLRCSPKSGHDTVSWYQQALGQGPQFIFQYYEEEERQRGNFPDRFSGHQFPNYSSELNVNALLLGDSALYLCARRRPRTSSDTQYFGPGTRLTVL.

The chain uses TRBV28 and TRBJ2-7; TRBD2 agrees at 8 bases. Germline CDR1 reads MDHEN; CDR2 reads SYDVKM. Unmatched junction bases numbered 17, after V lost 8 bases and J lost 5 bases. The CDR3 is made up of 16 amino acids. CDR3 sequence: CASAQIRYSGEDEQYF. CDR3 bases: TGTGCCAGCGCCCAGATAAGGTATAGCGGGGAGGACGAGCAGTACTTC.